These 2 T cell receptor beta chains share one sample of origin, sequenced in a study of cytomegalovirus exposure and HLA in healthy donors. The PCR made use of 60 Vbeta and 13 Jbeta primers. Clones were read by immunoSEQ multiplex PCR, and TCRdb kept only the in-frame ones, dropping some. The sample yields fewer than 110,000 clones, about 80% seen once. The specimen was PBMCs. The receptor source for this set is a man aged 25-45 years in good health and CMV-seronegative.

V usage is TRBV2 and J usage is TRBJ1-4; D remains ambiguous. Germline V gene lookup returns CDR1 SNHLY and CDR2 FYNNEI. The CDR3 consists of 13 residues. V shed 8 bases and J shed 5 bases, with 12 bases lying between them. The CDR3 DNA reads TGTGCCAGCGCGACCTGGAGGAATGAAAAACTGTTTTTT. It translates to CASATWRNEKLFF.

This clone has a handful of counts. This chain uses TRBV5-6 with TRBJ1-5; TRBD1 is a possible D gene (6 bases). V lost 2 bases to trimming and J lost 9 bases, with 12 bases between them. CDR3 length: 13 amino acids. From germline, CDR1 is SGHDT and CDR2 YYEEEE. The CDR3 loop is CASSFQGIWPQHF. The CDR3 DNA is TGTGCCAGCAGCTTTCAGGGGATCTGGCCCCAGCATTTT.